This T cell receptor beta chain was profiled in a study of somatic mutations in cytotoxic T cells in rheumatoid arthritis. Study-wide results and caveats: Relative to age-matched healthy controls, rheumatoid arthritis patients did not differ significantly in CD8+ T-cell clonality.

As concerns this clone: As yet, its antigen is unknown.

Original methodology: Published virus-specific TCRB sequences matched only a few of the patient CD8+ clones exceeding 1%. The repertoire was sequenced with immunoSEQ multiplex PCR; TCRdb's copy has only in-frame clones and lacks some. That table is the source of V, J and clone size, and D and trimming were worked out from the DNA. The table includes around 15,000 clones, around 70% detected once. The CDR3 is made up of 14 amino acids. V was clipped by 10 bases and J by 5 bases, with 20 bases between them. CDR1 is SNHLY and CDR2 is FYNNEI in the germline V gene. The specimen was CD8+ T cells sorted from blood. The gene calls are TRBV2 and TRBJ2-5; D is uncertain. The TCR originated in an adult with rheumatoid arthritis. The CDR3 is CATTSRRSQETQYF. The CDR3 region has the DNA TGTGCCACCACCTCGAGGCGTAGCCAGGAGACCCAGTACTTC.